A single count supports the clone carrying this T cell receptor beta chain. The target antigen is unknown. The sample comes from a study of cytomegalovirus exposure and HLA in healthy donors. Notes on the study in general: V- and J-gene trimming in TCR beta was tied to a missense DCLRE1C variant by an analysis performed later. Some TCR beta chains (164 of them) were listed as cytomegalovirus-associated.

PCR employed 60 Vbeta and 13 Jbeta primers. Measured with immunoSEQ multiplex PCR; TCRdb has only the in-frame clones, and not every one. Altogether approximately 61,000 clones are present, 75% to 85% being singletons, with the ten largest covering roughly half. The CDR3 length is 14 residues. Trimming pared 5 bases from V and 4 bases from J, leaving 14 bases between. Looked up from germline, CDR1 is SGHTA and CDR2 is FQGTGA. This TCR was sampled from a man between 50 and 59 years old in good health and CMV-seropositive. J is TRBJ1-2 and V is TRBV7-3; D is unresolved. The specimen was PBMCs. The CDR3 loop is CASSTPQEPYGYTF. In nucleotides, the CDR3 is TGTGCCAGCAGCACACCGCAGGAACCCTATGGCTACACCTTC.